The 10 T cell receptor delta chains in this list originate from one sample, sequenced in a study of gamma-delta T cells after stem cell transplantation. TCRdb re-called the RT-PCR reads with CATT. The data show a few thousand delta-chain clones, roughly 4.8% seen once. The sample was gamma-delta T cells. The source of these receptors is a human donor. It is not recorded whose cells these are; they may come from a transplant donor.

This clone appeared a few times. The protein given by TCRdb reflects a much larger clone and differs at residue 15 from this DNA's translation, likely from a read error; the protein shown is the DNA's translation. As DNA, the CDR3 is TGTGCCTGTGACACCGTGTACTCCCTTGCTTACACCGATAAACCCATCTTT. Amino acid sequence: CACDTVYSLAYTDKPIF. The V call is TRDV2, the J call TRDJ1; no clear D gene. The CDR3 extends over 17 amino acids. Per germline, CDR1 GEAIGNYY and CDR2 EKD.

By share, this clone counts as medium-sized. J is TRDJ1 and V is TRDV2, with TRDD3 matching 12 bases. This CDR3 is built from 16 residues. V trimming: 0 bases; J trimming: 7 bases; junction bases outside the gene matches: 8. CDR1 and CDR2 from the germline V gene are GEAIGNYY and EKD. The CDR3 nucleotides are TGTGCCTGTGACACCGTGTCGCTGGGGGATACGCTTAAACTCATCTTT. It codes for CACDTVSLGDTLKLIF.

This clone was recorded at least ten times. The likely explanation is a read error, given a far larger clone one base away. J is TRDJ1 and V is TRDV2; no clear D. This CDR3 region has 18 residues. CDR1 GEAIGNYY and CDR2 EKD come from the germline V gene. The CDR3 DNA follows: TGTGCCTGTGGCACCTTGTCCGGTCCCTCTACATACACCGATAAACTCATCTTT. Translating gives CACGTLSGPSTYTDKLIF.

This clone has more than one count but fewer than ten. The J gene is TRDJ1, the V gene TRDV2, with 11 nucleotides matching TRDD3. V trimming: 0 bases; J trimming: 0 bases; junction bases outside the gene matches: 8. The germline V gene encodes CDR1 GEAIGNYY and CDR2 EKD. The CDR3 is 18 residues long. The CDR3 coding sequence is TGTGCCTGTGACACCGTTGGTGGGGGATACGCCTACACCGATAAACTCATCTTT. Protein sequence: CACDTVGGGYAYTDKLIF.

This clone has a handful of counts. A much bigger clone sits one base away, suggesting this may be a read error. The chain employs TRDV2 and TRDJ1; 9 bases agree with TRDD3. The CDR3 sequence is 19 residues long. V was pared by 0 bases and J by 2 bases, with 15 bases of the junction left unmatched. Per germline, CDR1 GEAIGNYY and CDR2 EKD. The CDR3 DNA follows: TGTGCCTGTGACACCGTAAGGGGGATACTTCCAGCTTGGACCGATAAACTCATCTTT. Amino acids: CACDTVRGILPAWTDKLIF.

About this clone itself: With a far larger clone one base away, a read error is the likely cause. The same CDR3 is also encoded by other DNA sequences in this sample. The chain is built from TRDV2 and TRDJ1; D gene ambiguous. The germline CDR1 and CDR2 sequences are GEAIGNYY and EKD. The V and J ends lost 0 bases and 4 bases respectively, with 17 bases between them. The CDR3 totals 16 residues. CDR3 protein: CACDTVSHTPNDKLIF. The CDR3 coding sequence is TGTGCCTGTGACACCGTATCGCACACACCAAACGATAAACTCATCTTT.

In regard to this clone: It is likely a read error: a sequence one base away is far more abundant. The sample holds other DNA sequences that translate to the same CDR3. This chain uses TRDV2 with TRDJ1, with 7 nucleotides matching TRDD3. V dropped 7 bases and J dropped 3; count of bases not matched to a gene: 13. Germline V gene lookup returns CDR1 GEAIGNYY and CDR2 EKD. This CDR3 is 15 amino acids long. The CDR3 bases are TGTGCCTGCGACTCTCTACTGGGGACCTCCGATAAACTCATCTTT. Translated, it gives CACDSLLGTSDKLIF.

In this sample, this clone turned up a few times. The TCRdb record carries a much larger clone's protein, which differs from this DNA's translation at residue 6; a read error is the likely cause, and the protein listed here is the DNA translation. The CDR3 here is CALGGTPSYSWGTQLTLDKLIF. The CDR3 bases are TGTGCTCTTGGGGGGACTCCTTCCTATAGCTGGGGGACGCAACTTACCCTGGATAAACTCATCTTT. This chain links TRDV1 with TRDJ1, with D perhaps being TRDD2 or TRDD3 (8 bases each). The CDR3 length is 22 residues. Germline CDR1 reads TSWWSYY; CDR2 reads QGS. V gave up 4 bases and J gave up 5 bases, with 38 bases separating them.

By frequency in the sample, this clone is large. Other DNA sequences in the same sample also yield this CDR3. This chain links TRDV2 with TRDJ1; 9 bases are shared with TRDD3. The J segment lost 0 bases and the V segment lost 0 bases, leaving 16 bases of the junction unmatched. The CDR3 contains 20 residues. Germline assignment: CDR1 GEAIGNYY and CDR2 EKD. The CDR3 reads CACDTVRMGDIFQDTDKLIF. CDR3 sequence (DNA): TGTGCCTGTGACACCGTACGGATGGGGGATATATTCCAGGACACCGATAAACTCATCTTT.

As to this clone: The protein TCRdb lists belongs to a much larger clone and differs from this DNA's translation at residue 4, which points to a read error; the protein shown is made from the DNA. The CDR3 coding sequence is TGTGCCTGTGAACTACTGGGGACCCTGTACACCGATAAACTCATCTTT. This encodes CACELLGTLYTDKLIF. The chain recombines TRDV2 with TRDJ1; 7 bases agree with TRDD3. Germline V gives CDR1 GEAIGNYY, CDR2 EKD. The length of the CDR3 is 16 residues. After removal of 4 bases from V and 0 bases from J, the junction contained 10 bases not matched to a gene.